This TCR beta chain was identified during a study of blood T cell repertoires in COVID-19. Study in general: Donors in the United States, Italy and Spain gave samples during acute or convalescent COVID-19. PBMCs, B-cell-depleted T cells, or T cells provided the cDNA or gDNA that made up the material.

Looked up from germline, CDR1 is MNHEY and CDR2 is SVGAGI. This CDR3 spans 15 amino acids. The J segment lost 0 bases and the V segment lost 8 bases, leaving 6 bases of the junction unmatched. Study processing details: Nucleated cell counts were estimated from reference gene primer amplification. TCRdb's table, derived via immunoSEQ multiplex PCR, lists solely in-frame clones and lacks some. The D gene and trimming were derived from the DNA, and the V and J assignments and clone size from that table. The sample has 150,000 to 200,000 clones, 85% seen once. The clonotype originates from a human donor with acute or convalescent COVID-19. The donor label of this sample is uncertain. V gene TRBV6-5 combines with J gene TRBJ2-2; 7 bases line up with TRBD1. What was sequenced was peripheral blood. DNA of the CDR3: TGTGCCAGCGGGCGACAGGGCGCGAACACCGGGGAGCTGTTTTTT. Its translation: CASGRQGANTGELFF.